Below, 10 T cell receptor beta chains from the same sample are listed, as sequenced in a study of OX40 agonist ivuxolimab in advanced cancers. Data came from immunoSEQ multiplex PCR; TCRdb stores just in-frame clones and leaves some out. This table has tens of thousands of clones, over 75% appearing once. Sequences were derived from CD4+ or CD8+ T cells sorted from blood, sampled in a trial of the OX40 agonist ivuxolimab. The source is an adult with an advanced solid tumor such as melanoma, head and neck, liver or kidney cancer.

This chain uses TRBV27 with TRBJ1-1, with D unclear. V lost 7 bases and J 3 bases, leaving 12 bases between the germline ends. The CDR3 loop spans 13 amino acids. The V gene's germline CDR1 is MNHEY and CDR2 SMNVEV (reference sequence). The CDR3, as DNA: TGTGCCAGCAATCGGAGACGGGACACTGAAGCTTTCTTT. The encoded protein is CASNRRRDTEAFF.

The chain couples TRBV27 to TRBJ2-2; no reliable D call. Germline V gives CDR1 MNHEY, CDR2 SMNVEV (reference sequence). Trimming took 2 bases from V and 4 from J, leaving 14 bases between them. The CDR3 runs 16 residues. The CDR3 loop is CASSLGANLRTGELFF. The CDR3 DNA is TGTGCCAGCAGTTTAGGTGCCAATCTGCGCACCGGGGAGCTGTTTTTT.

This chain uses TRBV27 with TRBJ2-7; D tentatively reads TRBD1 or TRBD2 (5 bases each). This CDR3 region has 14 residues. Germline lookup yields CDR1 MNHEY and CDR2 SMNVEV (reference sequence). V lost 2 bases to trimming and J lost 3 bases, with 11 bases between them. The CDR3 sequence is CASSLTRDRYEQYF. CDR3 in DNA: TGTGCCAGCAGTTTAACACGGGACCGCTACGAGCAGTACTTC.

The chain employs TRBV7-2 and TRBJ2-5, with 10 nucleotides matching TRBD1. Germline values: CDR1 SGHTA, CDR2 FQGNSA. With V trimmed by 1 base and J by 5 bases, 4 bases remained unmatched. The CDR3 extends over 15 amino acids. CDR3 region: CASSLDDRGQETQYF. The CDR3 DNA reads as TGTGCCAGCAGCTTAGACGACAGGGGGCAGGAGACCCAGTACTTC.

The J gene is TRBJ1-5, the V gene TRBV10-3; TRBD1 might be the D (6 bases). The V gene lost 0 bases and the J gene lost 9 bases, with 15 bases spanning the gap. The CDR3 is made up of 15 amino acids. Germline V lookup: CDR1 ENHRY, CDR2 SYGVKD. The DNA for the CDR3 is TGTGCCATCAGTGAGTCGATACAGGGACCTTGGCCCCAGCATTTT. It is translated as CAISESIQGPWPQHF.

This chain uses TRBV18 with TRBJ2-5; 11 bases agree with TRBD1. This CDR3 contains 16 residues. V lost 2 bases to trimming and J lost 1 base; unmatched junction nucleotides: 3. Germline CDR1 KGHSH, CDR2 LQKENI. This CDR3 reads CASSPAGTGGQETQYF. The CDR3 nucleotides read TGTGCCAGCTCACCAGCCGGGACAGGGGGCCAAGAGACCCAGTACTTC.

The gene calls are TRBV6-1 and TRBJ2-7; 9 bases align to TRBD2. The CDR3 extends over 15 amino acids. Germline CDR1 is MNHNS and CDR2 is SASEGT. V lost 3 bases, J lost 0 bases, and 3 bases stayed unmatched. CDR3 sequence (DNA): TGTGCCAGCAGTGAGGTAGCGGGGGTCTCCTACGAGCAGTACTTC. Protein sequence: CASSEVAGVSYEQYF.

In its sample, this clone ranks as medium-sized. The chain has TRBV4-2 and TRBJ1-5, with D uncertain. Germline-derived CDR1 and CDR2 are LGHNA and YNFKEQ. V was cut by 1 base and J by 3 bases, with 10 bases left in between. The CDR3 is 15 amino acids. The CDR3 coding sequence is TGTGCCAGCAGCCAAGGCTTCAGCTTCAATCAGCCCCAGCATTTT. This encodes CASSQGFSFNQPQHF.

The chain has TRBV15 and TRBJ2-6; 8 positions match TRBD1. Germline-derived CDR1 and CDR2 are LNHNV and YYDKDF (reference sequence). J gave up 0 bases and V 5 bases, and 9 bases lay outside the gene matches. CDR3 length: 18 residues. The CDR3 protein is CATSGSRGPNSGANVLTF. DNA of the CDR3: TGTGCCACCAGCGGGTCCAGGGGGCCGAACTCTGGGGCCAACGTCCTGACTTTC.

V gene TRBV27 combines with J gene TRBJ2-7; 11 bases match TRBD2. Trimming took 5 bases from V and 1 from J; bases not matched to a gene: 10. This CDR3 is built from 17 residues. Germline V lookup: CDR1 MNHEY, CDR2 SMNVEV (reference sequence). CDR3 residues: CASSPPSIAGGSYEQYF. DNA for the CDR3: TGTGCCAGCAGTCCACCATCAATAGCGGGAGGGTCCTACGAGCAGTACTTC.